The entry below gives a single T cell receptor (beta chain) sequence along with its context. The table lists this clone with a count of one. Its target antigen remains unknown. Base quality data are lacking; no much larger clone is found one base away. TCRbeta CDR3 regions were amplified from genomic DNA by means of the immunoSEQ Assay, a bias-controlled multiplex PCR. Per the source publication's procedure: Within the assay, amplification of reference gene primers was used to estimate how many nucleated cells each sample contained. To quantify the absolute abundance of each unique TCRbeta CDR3 rearrangement, sequence reads were collapsed and filtered. For each sample, productive Simpson clonality was calculated as the square root of Simpson's diversity index over productive rearrangements. Sourced from immuneACCESS, this table was stored by TCRdb with only in-frame sequences that have V and J called. A share of the clones is absent; for the studies checked, an unresolved V gene accounts for under half, and the remainder has no known explanation. That table supplies the V and J calls and clone size; D and trimming were determined from the DNA. Within this sample are 150,000 to 200,000 clones, with around 80% of them counted one time only. Approximately 9.1% of the sample is in the top ten clones.

At the junction V is shortened by 0 bases and J by 2 bases; bases outside the gene matches: 2. From its cysteine to its phenylalanine, the CDR3 spans 15 amino acids. Just the 45-base CDR3 DNA is kept, in frame starting at base 1. Looking up the germline V gene yields CDR1 SGDLS and CDR2 YYNGEE. Each collaborating institution followed its own protocols to collect whole blood in K2EDTA tubes. Collaborator samples were shipped for TCRbeta analysis as frozen whole blood, isolated PBMCs, or DNA extracted from either sample type. This specimen belongs to a study of blood T cell repertoires in COVID-19 (TCRdb year 2020). Concerning the study at large: The collaborator samples originated in the United States, Italy and Spain and spanned the acute and convalescent phases of COVID-19. The material from the prospective study consisted of cDNA or gDNA derived from T cells, B-cell-depleted T cells, or PBMCs. Deeply sampled blood TCRbeta repertoires from subjects exposed to, actively infected with, or recovered from COVID-19 were included in the dataset. The repertoires were released in a freely available public database meant as a resource for research on the immune response to SARS-CoV-2. Samples came from the ongoing ImmuneRACE study (first 160 participants) plus 1,254 subjects from 6 global collaborators. Nearly every sample came with metadata listing a de-identified subject ID, COVID-19 status, age in years and sex. HLA class I and class II types, where available, came from metadata supplied by the sample provider rather than from assay-based typing.

General conclusions and limits of the study: The quantity of clinical and demographic metadata differed by source and by participant and was supplied without curation.

Sequencing was done on a sample of peripheral blood. The rearrangement combines TRBV9 with TRBJ2-1, and 7 junction bases match TRBD1. The sequence came from a woman in her 70s with acute or convalescent COVID-19. Read as DNA, the sequence is TGTGCCAGCAGCGTAGACAGGGGAACCTACAATGAGCAGTTCTTC. It is translated as CASSVDRGTYNEQFF.